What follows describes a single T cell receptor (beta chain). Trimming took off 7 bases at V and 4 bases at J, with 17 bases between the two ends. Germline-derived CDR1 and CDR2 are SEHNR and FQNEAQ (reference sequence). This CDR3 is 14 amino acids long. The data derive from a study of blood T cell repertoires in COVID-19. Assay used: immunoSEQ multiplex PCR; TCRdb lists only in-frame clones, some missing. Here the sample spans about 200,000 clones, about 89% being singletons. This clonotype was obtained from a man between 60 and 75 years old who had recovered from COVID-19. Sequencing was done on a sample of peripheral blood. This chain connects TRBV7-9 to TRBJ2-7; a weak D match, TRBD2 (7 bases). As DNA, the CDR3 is TGTGCCAGCACGAGAGGGGGGGGCCCGTACGAGCAGTACTTC. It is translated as CASTRGGGPYEQYF. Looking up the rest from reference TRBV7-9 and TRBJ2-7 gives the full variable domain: DTGVSQNPRHKITKRGQNVTFRCDPISEHNRLYWYRQTLGQGPEFLTYFQNEAQLEKSRLLSDRFSAERPKGSFSTLEIQRTEQGDSAMYLCASTRGGGPYEQYFGPGTRLTVT.